A selection of T cell receptor beta chains follows, all from one sample in a study of control samples from healthy donors and cancer patients. TCRdb keeps only in-frame clones here, not all; method: immunoSEQ multiplex PCR. The sample carries around 78,000 clones, around 94% recorded once. The sequenced sample consisted of blood. Receptors were obtained from a woman between 18 and 30 years old in good health. Each CDR3 is given with its conserved first and last residue. A D gene is named only where the DNA matches it firmly.

15 TRBD2 TRBJ2-3 TRBV5-6 CASSWVSSGGDTQYF
13 - TRBJ2-7 TRBV19 CATTTGGANEQYF
14 - TRBJ1-1 TRBV28 CASRSLPGNTEAFF
13 - TRBJ1-3 TRBV7-2 CASSLTQGNTIYF
14 TRBD1 TRBJ1-3 TRBV19 CASHRGTGGNTIYF
22 - TRBJ2-6 TRBV7-6 CASSLRSRSGAGTPSGANVLTF
15 - TRBJ2-7 TRBV9 CASSQPGTGSYEQYF
16 TRBD2 TRBJ2-5 TRBV11-2 CASSKGTSGSRETQYF
15 - TRBJ2-5 TRBV18 CASSEGSIAQETQYF
18 TRBD2 TRBJ2-2 TRBV6-2/TRBV6-3 CASSYGTSGIRNTGELFF
15 - TRBJ1-4 TRBV6-5 CASSTSAATNEKLFF
16 - TRBJ2-5 TRBV7-2 CASSLPGGLGGETQYF
12 - TRBJ2-1 TRBV2 CASNPLGNEQFF
12 - TRBJ1-4 TRBV10-2 CASSRRGEKLFF
19 - TRBJ2-3 TRBV10-3 CAISEDKGMITLSTDTQYF
17 TRBD2 TRBJ2-7 TRBV19 CASSIWGGVAGAHEQYF
15 - TRBJ2-1 TRBV7-2 CASSLGQASNNEQFF
14 - TRBJ1-2 TRBV28 CASAGGAEVYGYTF
16 - TRBJ1-2 TRBV28 CASSLPGRQNFGGYTF
12 - TRBJ1-1 TRBV27 CASRQNRGEAFF
17 - TRBJ1-1 TRBV18 CASSPPLTTVLAWGAFF
15 - TRBJ2-7 TRBV11-3 CASSLRSGVLFEQYF